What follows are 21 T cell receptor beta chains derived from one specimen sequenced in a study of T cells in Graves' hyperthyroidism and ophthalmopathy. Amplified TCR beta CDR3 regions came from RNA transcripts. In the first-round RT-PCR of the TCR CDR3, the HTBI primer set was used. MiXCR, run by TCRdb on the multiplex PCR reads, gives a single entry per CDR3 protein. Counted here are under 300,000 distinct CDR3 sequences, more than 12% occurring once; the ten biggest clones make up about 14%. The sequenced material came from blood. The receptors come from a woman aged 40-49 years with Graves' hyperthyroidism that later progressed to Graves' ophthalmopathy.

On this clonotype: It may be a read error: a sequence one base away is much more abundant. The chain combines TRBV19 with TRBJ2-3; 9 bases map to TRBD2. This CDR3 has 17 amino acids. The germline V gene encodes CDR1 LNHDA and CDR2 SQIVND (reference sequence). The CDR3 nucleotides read TGTGCCAGTGGTATTCGTTTAGCGGGAGCGAACACAGATACGCAGTATTTT. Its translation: CASGIRLAGANTDTQYF. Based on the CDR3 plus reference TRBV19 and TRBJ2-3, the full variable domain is DGGITQSPKYLFRKEGQNVTLSCEQNLNHDAMYWYRQDPGQGLRLIYYSQIVNDFQKGDIAEGYSVSREKKESFPLTVTSAQKNPTAFYLCASGIRLAGANTDTQYFGPGTRLTVL.

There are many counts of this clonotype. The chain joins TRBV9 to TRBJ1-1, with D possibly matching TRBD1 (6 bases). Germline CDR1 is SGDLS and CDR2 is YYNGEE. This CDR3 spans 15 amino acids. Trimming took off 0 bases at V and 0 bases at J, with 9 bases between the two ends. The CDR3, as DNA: TGTGCCAGCAGCGTAGCTCAGGGGATGAACACTGAAGCTTTCTTT. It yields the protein CASSVAQGMNTEAFF.

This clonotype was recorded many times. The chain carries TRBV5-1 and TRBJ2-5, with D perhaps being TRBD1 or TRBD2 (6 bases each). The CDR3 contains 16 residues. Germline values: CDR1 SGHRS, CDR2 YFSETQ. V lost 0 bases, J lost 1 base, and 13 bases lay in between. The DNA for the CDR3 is TGCGCCAGCAGCTTGGAGGTTTGGGGGGCCCAAGAGACCCAGTACTTC. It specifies CASSLEVWGAQETQYF.

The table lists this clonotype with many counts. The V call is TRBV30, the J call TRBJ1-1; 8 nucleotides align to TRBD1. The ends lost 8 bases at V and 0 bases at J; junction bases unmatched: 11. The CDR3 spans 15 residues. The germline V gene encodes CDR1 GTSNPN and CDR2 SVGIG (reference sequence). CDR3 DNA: TGTGCCAGCCTAAGGACAGGGAGAATGAACACTGAAGCTTTCTTT. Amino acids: CASLRTGRMNTEAFF. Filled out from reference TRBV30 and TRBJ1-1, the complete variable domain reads SQTIHQWPATLVQPVGSPLSLECTVEGTSNPNLYWYRQAAGRGLQLLFYSVGIGQISSEVPQNLSASRPQDRQFILSSKKLLLSDSGFYLCASLRTGRMNTEAFFGQGTRLTVV.

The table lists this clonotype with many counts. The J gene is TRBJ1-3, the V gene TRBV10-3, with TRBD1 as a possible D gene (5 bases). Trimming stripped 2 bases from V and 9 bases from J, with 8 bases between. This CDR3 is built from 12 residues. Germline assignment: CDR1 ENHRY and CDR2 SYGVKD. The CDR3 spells CAISEEGATIYF. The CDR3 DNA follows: TGTGCCATCAGTGAGGAAGGGGCCACCATATATTTT.

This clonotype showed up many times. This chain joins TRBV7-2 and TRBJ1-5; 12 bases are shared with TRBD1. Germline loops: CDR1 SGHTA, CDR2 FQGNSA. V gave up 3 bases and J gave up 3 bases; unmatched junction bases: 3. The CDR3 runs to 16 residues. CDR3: CASSFRDRGPNQPQHF. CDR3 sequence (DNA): TGTGCCAGCAGCTTCCGGGACAGGGGGCCCAATCAGCCCCAGCATTTT. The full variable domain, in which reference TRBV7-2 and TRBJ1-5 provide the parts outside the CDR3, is GAGVSQSPSNKVTEKGKDVELRCDPISGHTALYWYRQSLGQGLEFLIYFQGNSAPDKSGLPSDRFSAERTGGSVSTLTIQRTQQEDSAVYLCASSFRDRGPNQPQHFGDGTRLSIL.

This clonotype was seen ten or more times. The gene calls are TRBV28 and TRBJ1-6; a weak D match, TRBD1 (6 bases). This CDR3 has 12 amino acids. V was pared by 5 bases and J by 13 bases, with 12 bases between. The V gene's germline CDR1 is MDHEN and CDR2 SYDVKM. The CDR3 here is CASSGRRGPLHF. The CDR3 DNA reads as TGTGCCAGCAGTGGGAGGAGGGGGCCCCTCCACTTT. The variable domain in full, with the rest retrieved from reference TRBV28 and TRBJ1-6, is DVKVTQSSRYLVKRTGEKVFLECVQDMDHENMFWYRQDPGLGLRLIYFSYDVKMKEKGDIPEGYSVSREKKERFSLILESASTNQTSMYLCASSGRRGPLHFGNGTRLTVT.

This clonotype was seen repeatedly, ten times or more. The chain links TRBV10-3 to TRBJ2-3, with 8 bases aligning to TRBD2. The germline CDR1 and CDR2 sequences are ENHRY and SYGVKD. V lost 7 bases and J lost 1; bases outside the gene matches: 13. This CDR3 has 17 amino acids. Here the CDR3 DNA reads TGTGCCATCACCCATGGAGCGGGAGTAAGTGGCACAGATACGCAGTATTTT. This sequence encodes CAITHGAGVSGTDTQYF.

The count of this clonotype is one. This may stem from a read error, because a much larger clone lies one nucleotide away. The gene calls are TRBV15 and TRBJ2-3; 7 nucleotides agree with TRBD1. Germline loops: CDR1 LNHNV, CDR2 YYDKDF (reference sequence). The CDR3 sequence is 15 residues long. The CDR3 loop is CATSSATGPTETQYF. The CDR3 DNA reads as TGTGCCACCAGCTCTGCGACAGGGCCCACAGAGACGCAGTATTTT.

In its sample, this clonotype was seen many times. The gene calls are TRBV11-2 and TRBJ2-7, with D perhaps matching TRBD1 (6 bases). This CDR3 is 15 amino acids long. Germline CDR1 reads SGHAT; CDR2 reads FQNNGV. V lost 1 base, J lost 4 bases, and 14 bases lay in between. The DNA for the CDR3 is TGTGCCAGCAGCTTAGGAACAGGGAAAGGGTACGAGCAGTACTTC. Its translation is CASSLGTGKGYEQYF.

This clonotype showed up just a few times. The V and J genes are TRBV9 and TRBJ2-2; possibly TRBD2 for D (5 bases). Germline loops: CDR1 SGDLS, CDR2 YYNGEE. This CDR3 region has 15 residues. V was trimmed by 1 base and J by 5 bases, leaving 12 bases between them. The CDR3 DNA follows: TGTGCCAGCAGCGTACACCCGTCGGGGACCGGGGAGCTGTTTTTT. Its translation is CASSVHPSGTGELFF.

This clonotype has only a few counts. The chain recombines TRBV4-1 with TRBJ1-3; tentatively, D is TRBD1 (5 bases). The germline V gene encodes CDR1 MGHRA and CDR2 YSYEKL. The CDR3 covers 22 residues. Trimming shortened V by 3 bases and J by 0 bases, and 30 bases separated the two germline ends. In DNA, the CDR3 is TGCGCCAGCAGCCAGCCATTGGTCTCGATTCGGGGGAGAATTGCCTCTGGAAACACCATATATTTT. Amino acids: CASSQPLVSIRGRIASGNTIYF.

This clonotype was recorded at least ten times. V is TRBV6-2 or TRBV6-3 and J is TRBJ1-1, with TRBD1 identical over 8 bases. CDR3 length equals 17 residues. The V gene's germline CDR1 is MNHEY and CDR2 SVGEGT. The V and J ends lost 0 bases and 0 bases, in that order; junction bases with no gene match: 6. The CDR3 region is CASSYSYRGAMNTEAFF. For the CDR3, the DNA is TGTGCCAGCAGTTACTCCTACAGGGGGGCAATGAACACTGAAGCTTTCTTT.

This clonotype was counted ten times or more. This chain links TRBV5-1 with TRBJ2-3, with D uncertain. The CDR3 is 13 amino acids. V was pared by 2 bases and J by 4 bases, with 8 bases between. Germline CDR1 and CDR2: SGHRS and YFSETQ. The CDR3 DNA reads TGCGCCAGCAGCTTTCTCCCGGCAGATACGCAGTATTTT. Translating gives CASSFLPADTQYF.

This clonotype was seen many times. In DNA form, the CDR3 reads TGTGCCAGCAGATCCAATACCGGGACCTTTAATTCACCCCTCCACTTT. This gives the protein CASRSNTGTFNSPLHF. The chain has TRBV11-2 and TRBJ1-6; TRBD1 might be the D (5 bases). The germline V gene has CDR1 SGHAT and CDR2 FQNNGV. This CDR3 is built from 16 residues. Trimming removed 6 bases from V and 6 bases from J, with 18 bases in between.

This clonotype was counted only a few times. The CDR3 sequence: CASSPNRVGANVLTF. CDR3 nucleotide sequence: TGTGCCAGCAGCCCAAACCGGGTCGGGGCCAACGTCCTGACTTTC. This chain links TRBV7-9 with TRBJ2-6; D not certain. The V end lost 5 bases, the J end lost 4 bases, and 12 bases lay between the germline ends. The germline gives CDR1 SEHNR, CDR2 FQNEAQ (reference sequence). CDR3 length: 15 residues.

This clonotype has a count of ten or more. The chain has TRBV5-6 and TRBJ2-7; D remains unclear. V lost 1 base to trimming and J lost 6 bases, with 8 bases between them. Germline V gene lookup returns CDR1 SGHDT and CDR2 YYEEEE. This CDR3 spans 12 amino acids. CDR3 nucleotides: TGTGCCAGCAGCTTGTTTCGGCTCGAGCAGTACTTC. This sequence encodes CASSLFRLEQYF.

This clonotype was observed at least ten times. CDR3 in DNA: TGTGCCATCAGTCACACAGGGGGCGAAGCCGGGGAGCTGTTTTTT. This encodes CAISHTGGEAGELFF. The gene calls are TRBV10-3 and TRBJ2-2; TRBD1 matches at 9 bases. The CDR3 is 15 amino acids. CDR1 is ENHRY and CDR2 is SYGVKD in the germline V gene. J gave up 6 bases and V 5 bases, and 7 bases lay outside the gene matches.

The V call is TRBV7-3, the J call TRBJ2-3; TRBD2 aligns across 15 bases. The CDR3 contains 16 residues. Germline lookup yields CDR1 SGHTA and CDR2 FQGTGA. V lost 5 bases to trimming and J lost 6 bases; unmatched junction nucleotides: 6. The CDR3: CASSPSGLAGGDTQYF. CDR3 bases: TGTGCCAGCAGCCCGTCCGGACTAGCGGGGGGGGATACGCAGTATTTT. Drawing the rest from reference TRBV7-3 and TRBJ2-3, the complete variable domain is GAGVSQTPSNKVTEKGKYVELRCDPISGHTALYWYRQSLGQGPEFLIYFQGTGAADDSGLPNDRFFAVRPEGSVSTLKIQRTERGDSAVYLCASSPSGLAGGDTQYFGPGTRLTVL.

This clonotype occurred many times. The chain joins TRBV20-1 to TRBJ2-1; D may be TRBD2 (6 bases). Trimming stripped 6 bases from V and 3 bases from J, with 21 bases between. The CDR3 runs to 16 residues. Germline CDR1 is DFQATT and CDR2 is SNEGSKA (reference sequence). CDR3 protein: CSAAPPERVYYNEQFF. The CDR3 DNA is TGCAGTGCAGCCCCTCCGGAGCGGGTCTACTACAATGAGCAGTTCTTC.

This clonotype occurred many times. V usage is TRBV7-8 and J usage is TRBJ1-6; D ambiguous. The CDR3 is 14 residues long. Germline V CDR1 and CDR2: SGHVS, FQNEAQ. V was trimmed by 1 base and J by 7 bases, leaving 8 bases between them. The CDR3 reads CASSLVAVNSPLHF. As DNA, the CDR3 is TGTGCCAGCAGCTTAGTCGCAGTGAATTCACCCCTCCACTTT.